The rows below give T cell receptor beta chains drawn from one sample of a study of cytomegalovirus exposure and HLA in healthy donors. The repertoire was sequenced with immunoSEQ multiplex PCR; TCRdb's copy has only in-frame clones and lacks some. The table lists about 140,000 clones, 60% to 80% of them singletons. Sample: PBMCs. These receptors all stem from a man younger than 40 in good health and CMV-seronegative. CDR3s include the opening cysteine and the closing phenylalanine or tryptophan. A D gene is named only where the DNA matches it firmly. Only part of the rows carry a size: once, few, many, or a class if the clone is expanded.

d_call: TRBD1
v_call: TRBV30
j_call: TRBJ2-5
clone_size: -
cdr3_nt: TGTGCCTGGAGTGTACTTGGACAGGGACAAGAGACCCAGTACTTC
cdr3_aa: CAWSVLGQGQETQYF

d_call: TRBD2
v_call: TRBV2
j_call: TRBJ2-1
clone_size: few
cdr3_nt: TGTGCCAGCATTAGATTAGCGGGAGCGGATGAGCAGTTCTTC
cdr3_aa: CASIRLAGADEQFF

d_call: -
v_call: TRBV10-1
j_call: TRBJ2-5
clone_size: few
cdr3_nt: TGCGCCAGCAGTGAGTCGACTACCCCTGAGACCCAGTACTTC
cdr3_aa: CASSESTTPETQYF

d_call: TRBD1
v_call: TRBV7-9
j_call: TRBJ2-5
clone_size: -
cdr3_nt: TGTGCCAGCAGCTTAGGGGACAGGGGACCCCAAGAGACCCAGTACTTC
cdr3_aa: CASSLGDRGPQETQYF

d_call: -
v_call: TRBV5-1
j_call: TRBJ2-6
clone_size: -
cdr3_nt: TGCGCCAGCAGCTTGGGTGTCGGACTCTCTGGGGCCAACGTCCTGACTTTC
cdr3_aa: CASSLGVGLSGANVLTF

d_call: TRBD2
v_call: TRBV4-1
j_call: TRBJ2-7
clone_size: -
cdr3_nt: TGCGCCAGCAGCCAAGATCAAGCGGGGACCTACGAGCAGTACTTC
cdr3_aa: CASSQDQAGTYEQYF

d_call: -
v_call: TRBV20-1
j_call: TRBJ2-7
clone_size: -
cdr3_nt: TGCAGTGCTAGTCGGGACTACGAGCAGTACTTC
cdr3_aa: CSASRDYEQYF

d_call: TRBD1
v_call: TRBV6-5
j_call: TRBJ1-6
clone_size: -
cdr3_nt: TGTGCCAGCAGATATACAGGGGGTGACAATTCACCCCTCCACTTT
cdr3_aa: CASRYTGGDNSPLHF

d_call: -
v_call: TRBV6-1
j_call: TRBJ2-1
clone_size: -
cdr3_nt: TGTGCCAGCAGGGCTCAGTTCTTC
cdr3_aa: CASRAQFF

d_call: -
v_call: TRBV12-5
j_call: TRBJ2-3
clone_size: -
cdr3_nt: TGTGCTAGTACTCCGGTCAGCACAGATACGCAGTATTTT
cdr3_aa: CASTPVSTDTQYF

d_call: TRBD1
v_call: TRBV10-1
j_call: TRBJ2-5
clone_size: -
cdr3_nt: TGCGCCAGCAGTGAAACAGGGGAAGAGACCCAGTACTTC
cdr3_aa: CASSETGEETQYF

d_call: -
v_call: TRBV23-1
j_call: TRBJ2-2
clone_size: once
cdr3_nt: TGCGCCAGCAGACAACAGACAGTCACCGGGGAGCTGTTTTTT
cdr3_aa: CASRQQTVTGELFF

d_call: TRBD1
v_call: TRBV9
j_call: TRBJ1-5
clone_size: -
cdr3_nt: TGTGCCAGCAGCGTATCAGGGGGCGTAGGGCAGCCCCAGCATTTT
cdr3_aa: CASSVSGGVGQPQHF

d_call: -
v_call: TRBV6-1
j_call: TRBJ2-7
clone_size: -
cdr3_nt: TGTGCCGGCAGTCCGGGCTACGAGCAGTACTTC
cdr3_aa: CAGSPGYEQYF

d_call: -
v_call: TRBV7-9
j_call: TRBJ1-1
clone_size: -
cdr3_nt: TGTGCCAGCACCCGGGCGGGGGAAATGAACACTGAAGCTTTCTTT
cdr3_aa: CASTRAGEMNTEAFF

d_call: TRBD2
v_call: TRBV28
j_call: TRBJ2-7
clone_size: -
cdr3_nt: TGTGCCAGCAGTTTATTAAGCGGGGGATACGAGCAGTACTTC
cdr3_aa: CASSLLSGGYEQYF

d_call: TRBD1
v_call: TRBV9
j_call: TRBJ1-2
clone_size: -
cdr3_nt: TGTGCCAGCAGCGTCAACAGGGGATCTAACTATGGCTACACCTTC
cdr3_aa: CASSVNRGSNYGYTF

d_call: TRBD2
v_call: TRBV18
j_call: TRBJ2-7
clone_size: -
cdr3_nt: TGTGCCAGCTCACCCGGGACTAGCGGTTCCTACGAGCAGTACTTC
cdr3_aa: CASSPGTSGSYEQYF

d_call: -
v_call: TRBV7-9
j_call: TRBJ1-1
clone_size: once
cdr3_nt: TGTGCCAGCAGCTTTCGGACAGATAACACTGAAGCTTTCTTT
cdr3_aa: CASSFRTDNTEAFF

d_call: -
v_call: TRBV13
j_call: TRBJ2-3
clone_size: -
cdr3_nt: TGTGCCAGCATCTTGTCCCTTAGCACAGATACGCAGTATTTT
cdr3_aa: CASILSLSTDTQYF

d_call: TRBD2
v_call: TRBV7-6
j_call: TRBJ2-5
clone_size: -
cdr3_nt: TGTGCCAGCAGCCATGGGGGACTAGCGGGGGGACAAGAGACCCAGTACTTC
cdr3_aa: CASSHGGLAGGQETQYF

d_call: TRBD2
v_call: TRBV6-5
j_call: TRBJ2-7
clone_size: -
cdr3_nt: TGTGCCAGCAGACCCACTAGCGCTCGTGGCGAGCAGTACTTC
cdr3_aa: CASRPTSARGEQYF

d_call: TRBD1
v_call: TRBV13
j_call: TRBJ1-2
clone_size: -
cdr3_nt: TGTGCCAGCAGCTTAGGGGCGACAGGGTCTAACTATGGCTACACCTTC
cdr3_aa: CASSLGATGSNYGYTF

d_call: -
v_call: TRBV5-1
j_call: TRBJ2-7
clone_size: -
cdr3_nt: TGCGCCAGCAGCTTGGAACGGAGCTCCTACGAGCAGTACTTC
cdr3_aa: CASSLERSSYEQYF

d_call: TRBD2
v_call: TRBV4-1
j_call: TRBJ2-1
clone_size: once
cdr3_nt: TGCGCCAGCAGCCAAGTTACCGGGACTACCTACAATGAGCAGTTCTTC
cdr3_aa: CASSQVTGTTYNEQFF

d_call: -
v_call: TRBV6-6
j_call: TRBJ2-7
clone_size: few
cdr3_nt: TGTGCCAGCAGTCCGTTTGGACAGCCCTACGAGCAGTACTTC
cdr3_aa: CASSPFGQPYEQYF

d_call: -
v_call: TRBV30
j_call: TRBJ2-5
clone_size: -
cdr3_nt: TGTGCCTGGAGTCGGCAGGGAGGTTTGAGAGAGACCCAGTACTTC
cdr3_aa: CAWSRQGGLRETQYF

d_call: -
v_call: TRBV2
j_call: TRBJ1-1
clone_size: -
cdr3_nt: TGTGCCAGCACCGTGAACACTGAAGCTTTCTTT
cdr3_aa: CASTVNTEAFF

d_call: TRBD2
v_call: TRBV30
j_call: TRBJ2-7
clone_size: -
cdr3_nt: TGTGCCTGGAGTTCCCTTAGGGGAGGGGAGCAGTACTTC
cdr3_aa: CAWSSLRGGEQYF